The T cell receptor (beta chain) under discussion was sequenced for a study of cytomegalovirus exposure and HLA in healthy donors. The CDR3 contains 16 residues. CDR1 is SGHNT, CDR2 YYREEE, per germline (reference sequence). The junction had 4 bases not matched to a gene; V was cut back by 0 bases and J by 5 bases. The PCR had 60 Vbeta and 13 Jbeta primers. Repertoires were generated with immunoSEQ multiplex PCR, while TCRdb's copy carries only in-frame clones and drops some. In the table there are approximately 170,000 clones, less than 90% of which are singletons. Though probably carrying unrecorded immune exposures, donors were nominally healthy at sampling.

The chain combines TRBV5-4 with TRBJ2-2, with 10 bases that match TRBD1. This sequence originates from a man aged 50-60 years in good health and CMV-seropositive. The sample taken for sequencing was PBMCs. CDR3 nucleotide sequence: TGTGCCAGCAGCTTGGGACAGGGGGCTGCGACCGGGGAGCTGTTTTTT. This sequence encodes CASSLGQGAATGELFF.